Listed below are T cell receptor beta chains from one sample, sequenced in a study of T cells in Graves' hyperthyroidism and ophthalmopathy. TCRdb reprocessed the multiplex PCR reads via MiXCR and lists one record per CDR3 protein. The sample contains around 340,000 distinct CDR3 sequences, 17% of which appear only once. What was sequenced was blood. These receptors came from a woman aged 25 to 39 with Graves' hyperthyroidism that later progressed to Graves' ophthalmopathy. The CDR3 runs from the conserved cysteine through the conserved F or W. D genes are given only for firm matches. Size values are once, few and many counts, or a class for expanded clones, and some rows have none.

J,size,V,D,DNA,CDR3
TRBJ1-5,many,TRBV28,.,TGTGCCAGCAGTTTCGGCCGAAGTCAGCCCCAGCATTTT,CASSFGRSQPQHF
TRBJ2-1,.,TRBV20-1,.,TGCAGTGCTAGCCCCCAGGACTCCTACAATGAGCAGTTCTTC,CSASPQDSYNEQFF
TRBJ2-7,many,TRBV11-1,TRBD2,TGTGCCAGCAGCTTAACTAGCGGGAACTCCTACGAGCAGTACTTC,CASSLTSGNSYEQYF
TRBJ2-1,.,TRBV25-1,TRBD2,TGTGCCAGCAGTGAATGCGTAGGGACTAGCGGGGGGGCCGGTAGGGATGAGCAGTTCTTC,CASSECVGTSGGAGRDEQFF
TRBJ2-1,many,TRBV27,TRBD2,TGTGCCAGCAGTTTGGCCCCCGGAATAGCGGGAGTTGGGGCGAATGAGCAGTTCTTC,CASSLAPGIAGVGANEQFF
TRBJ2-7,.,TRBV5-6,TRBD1,TGTGCCAGCAGCTCGGCGGACAGGGCGCGGTACGAGCAGCACTTC,CASSSADRARYEQHF
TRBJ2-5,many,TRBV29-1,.,TGCAGCGCCGGACAGTTGGAGACCCAGTACTTC,CSAGQLETQYF
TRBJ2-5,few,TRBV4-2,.,TGTGCCAGCAGCCAACTTGGCAGGGGAGAGACCCAGTACTTC,CASSQLGRGETQYF
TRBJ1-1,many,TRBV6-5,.,TGTGCCAGCAGTTACTCGGGGTCCGGGACTGAAGCTTTCTTT,CASSYSGSGTEAFF
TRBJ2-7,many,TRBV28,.,TGTGCCACCCCTAATGGGGGACCTATAGCCTACGAGCAGTACTTC,CATPNGGPIAYEQYF
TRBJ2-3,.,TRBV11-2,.,TGTGCCAGCAGCTTGCGGAGAGGTAGCGGCACTAGCACAGATACGCAGTATTTT,CASSLRRGSGTSTDTQYF
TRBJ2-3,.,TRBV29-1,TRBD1,TGCAGCGTTGTAGCCAGGGGGAGCACAGATACGCAGTATTTT,CSVVARGSTDTQYF